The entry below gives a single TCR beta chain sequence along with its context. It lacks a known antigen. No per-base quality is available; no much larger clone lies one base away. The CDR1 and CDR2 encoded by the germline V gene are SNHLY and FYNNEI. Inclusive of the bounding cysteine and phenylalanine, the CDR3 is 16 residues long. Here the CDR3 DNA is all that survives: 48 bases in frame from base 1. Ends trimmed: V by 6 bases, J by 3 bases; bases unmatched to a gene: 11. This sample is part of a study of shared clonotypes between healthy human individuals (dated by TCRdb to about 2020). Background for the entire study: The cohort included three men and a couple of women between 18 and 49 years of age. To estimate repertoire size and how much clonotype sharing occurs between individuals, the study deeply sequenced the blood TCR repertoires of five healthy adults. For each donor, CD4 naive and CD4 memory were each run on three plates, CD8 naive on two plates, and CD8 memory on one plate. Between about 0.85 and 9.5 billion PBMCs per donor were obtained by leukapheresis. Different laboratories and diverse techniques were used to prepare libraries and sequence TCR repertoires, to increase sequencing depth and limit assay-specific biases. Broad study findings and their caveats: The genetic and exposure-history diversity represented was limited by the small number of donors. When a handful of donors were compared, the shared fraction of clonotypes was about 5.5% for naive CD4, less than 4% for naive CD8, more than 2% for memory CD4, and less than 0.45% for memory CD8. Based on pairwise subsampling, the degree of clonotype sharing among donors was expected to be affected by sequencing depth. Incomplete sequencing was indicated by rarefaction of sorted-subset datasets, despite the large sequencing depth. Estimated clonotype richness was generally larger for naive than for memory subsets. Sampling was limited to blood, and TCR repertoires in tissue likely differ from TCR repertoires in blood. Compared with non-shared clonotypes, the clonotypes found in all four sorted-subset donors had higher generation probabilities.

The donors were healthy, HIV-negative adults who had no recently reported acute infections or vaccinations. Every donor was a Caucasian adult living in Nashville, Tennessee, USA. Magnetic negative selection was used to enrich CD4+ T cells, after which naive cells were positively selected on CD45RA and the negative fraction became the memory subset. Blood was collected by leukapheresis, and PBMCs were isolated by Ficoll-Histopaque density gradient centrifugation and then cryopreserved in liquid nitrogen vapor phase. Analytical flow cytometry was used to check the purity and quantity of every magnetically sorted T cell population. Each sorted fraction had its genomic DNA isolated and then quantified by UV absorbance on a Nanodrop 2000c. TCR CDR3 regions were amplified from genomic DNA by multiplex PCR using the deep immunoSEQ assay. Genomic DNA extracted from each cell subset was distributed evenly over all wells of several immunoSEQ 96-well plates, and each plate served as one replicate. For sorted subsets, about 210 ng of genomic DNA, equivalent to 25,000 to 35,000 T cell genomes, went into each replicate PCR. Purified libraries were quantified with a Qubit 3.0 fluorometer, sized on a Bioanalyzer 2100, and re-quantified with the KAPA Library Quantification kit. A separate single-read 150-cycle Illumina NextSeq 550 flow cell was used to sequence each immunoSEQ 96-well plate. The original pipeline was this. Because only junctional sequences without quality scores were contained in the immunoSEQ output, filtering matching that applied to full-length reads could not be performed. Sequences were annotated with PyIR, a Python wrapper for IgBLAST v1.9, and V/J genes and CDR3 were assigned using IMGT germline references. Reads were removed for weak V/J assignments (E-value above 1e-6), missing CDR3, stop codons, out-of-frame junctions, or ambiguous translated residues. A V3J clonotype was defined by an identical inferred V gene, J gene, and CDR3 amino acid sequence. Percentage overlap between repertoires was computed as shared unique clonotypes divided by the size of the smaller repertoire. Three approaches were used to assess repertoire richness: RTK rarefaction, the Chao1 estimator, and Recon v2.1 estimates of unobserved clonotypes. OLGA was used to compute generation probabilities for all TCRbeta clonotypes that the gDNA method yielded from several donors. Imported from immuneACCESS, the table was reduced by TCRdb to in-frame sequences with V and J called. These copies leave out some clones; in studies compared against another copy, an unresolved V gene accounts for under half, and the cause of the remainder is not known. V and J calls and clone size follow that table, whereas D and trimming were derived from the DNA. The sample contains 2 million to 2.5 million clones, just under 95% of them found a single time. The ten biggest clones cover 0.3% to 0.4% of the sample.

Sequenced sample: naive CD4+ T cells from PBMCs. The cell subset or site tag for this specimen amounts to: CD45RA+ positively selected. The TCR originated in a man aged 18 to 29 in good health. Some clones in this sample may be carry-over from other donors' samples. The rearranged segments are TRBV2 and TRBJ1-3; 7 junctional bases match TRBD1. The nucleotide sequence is TGTGCCAGCAGGGAACGGGCAGGGGGAGGTGGAAACACCATATATTTT. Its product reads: CASRERAGGGGNTIYF.